This entry lists 19 T cell receptor beta chains sequenced from one sample in a study of T cells in Graves' hyperthyroidism and ophthalmopathy. Using RNA transcripts as the source, TCR beta CDR3 regions were amplified. The TCR CDR3 was amplified in a first-round RT-PCR using the HTBI primer set. TCRdb analysed the multiplex PCR reads with MiXCR anew, one entry per CDR3 protein. Here the sample spans approximately 300,000 distinct CDR3 sequences, over 15% being singletons. Sample: blood. The receptors shown here come from a woman aged 55 to 70 with Graves' ophthalmopathy.

The chain combines TRBV10-1 with TRBJ1-2; weak D call: TRBD1 (5 bases). V was pared by 5 bases and J by 5 bases, with 21 bases between. The CDR3 covers 16 residues. Germline assignment: CDR1 WNHNN and CDR2 SYGVQD (reference sequence). Written as DNA, the CDR3 is TGCGCCAGCAGTCCAGGGAGAGGGGCGGGAACGTATGGCTACACCTTC. Encoded protein: CASSPGRGAGTYGYTF.

The V and J genes are TRBV2 and TRBJ1-1, with 7 bases aligning to TRBD1. The CDR3 sequence is 14 residues long. Trimming at V came to 3 bases and at J to 2 bases, leaving 3 bases not matched to a gene. Germline lookup yields CDR1 SNHLY and CDR2 FYNNEI. As DNA, the CDR3 is TGTGCCAGCAGTGATGACAGGGATAACACTGAAGCTTTCTTT. Encoded protein: CASSDDRDNTEAFF. The complete variable domain, with remaining parts taken from reference TRBV2 and TRBJ1-1, reads EPEVTQTPSHQVTQMGQEVILRCVPISNHLYFYWYRQILGQKVEFLVSFYNNEISEKSEIFDDQFSVERPDGSNFTLKIRSTKLEDSAMYFCASSDDRDNTEAFFGQGTRLTVV.

This clonotype was recorded a few times. The rearrangement joins TRBV5-1 to TRBJ2-1; 8 bases line up with TRBD1. This CDR3 comprises 17 residues. Germline V gene lookup returns CDR1 SGHRS and CDR2 YFSETQ. J lost 7 bases, V lost 0 bases, and 12 bases had no gene match. In DNA, the CDR3 is TGCGCCAGCAGCTTGGGGCAGGGGGCGTTGAGTCTTAATGAGCAGTTCTTC. Amino acid sequence: CASSLGQGALSLNEQFF.

This clonotype occurred many times. The chain carries TRBV5-1 and TRBJ2-7; no clear D gene. V was pared by 6 bases and J by 0 bases, with 19 bases between. The germline gives CDR1 SGHRS, CDR2 YFSETQ. This CDR3 comprises 16 residues. This CDR3 reads CASTPFDTPRSYEQYF. In nucleotides, the CDR3 is TGCGCCAGCACCCCTTTCGACACCCCCCGCTCCTACGAGCAGTACTTC.

This clonotype was recorded many times. The V and J genes are TRBV28 and TRBJ1-5; D is ambiguous. Per the germline V gene, CDR1 is MDHEN and CDR2 is SYDVKM. The CDR3 loop spans 18 amino acids. Trimming removed 3 bases at V and 0 bases at J, with 18 bases between. CDR3 coding DNA: TGTGCCAGCAGTTTGGAGGCGCGACGGATCCTTAGCAATCAGCCCCAGCATTTT. Translated: CASSLEARRILSNQPQHF.

This chain joins TRBV6-1 and TRBJ2-4, with 8 bases identical to TRBD1. V gave up 5 bases and J gave up 7 bases; unmatched junction bases: 7. The CDR3 covers 14 residues. The germline V gene encodes CDR1 MNHNS and CDR2 SASEGT. This CDR3 is CASSTQGARNIQYF. The CDR3 DNA follows: TGTGCCAGCAGTACCCAGGGGGCGCGGAACATTCAGTACTTC.

The V call is TRBV5-5, the J call TRBJ2-6, with TRBD1 matching over 9 bases. J was trimmed by 4 bases and V by 4 bases; bases with no gene match: 3. This CDR3 region has 15 residues. Germline V gene lookup returns CDR1 SGHKS and CDR2 YYEKEE (reference sequence). The CDR3 DNA is TGTGCCAGCAGCGACAGGGGGACAGGGGCCAACGTCCTGACTTTC. Protein: CASSDRGTGANVLTF.

This clonotype was detected only a few times. V gene TRBV10-3 combines with J gene TRBJ2-3, with a weak D call TRBD2 (5 bases). Per germline, CDR1 ENHRY and CDR2 SYGVKD. V shed 0 bases and J shed 2 bases, with 12 bases lying between them. There are 16 residues in the CDR3. Here the CDR3 DNA reads TGTGCCATCAGTGAGTCACCAGCGGTCTTCACAGATACGCAGTATTTT. It specifies CAISESPAVFTDTQYF.

A word on this clonotype: A much larger clone is a single base away; this may be a read error. V usage is TRBV19 and J usage is TRBJ1-1; D may be TRBD1 (5 bases). The ends were cut back, 5 bases at V and 2 bases at J, with 15 bases in the middle. CDR3 size: 15 residues. CDR1 is LNHDA, CDR2 SQIVND, per germline (reference sequence). CDR3 nucleotides: TGTGCCAGTAGTTACAGGATCAGGTATAACACTGAAGCTTTCTTT. This sequence encodes CASSYRIRYNTEAFF.

Ten or more counts support this clonotype. V usage is TRBV2 and J usage is TRBJ1-1; D is unresolved. The V end lost 6 bases, the J end lost 5 bases, and 13 bases lay between the germline ends. Germline V lookup: CDR1 SNHLY, CDR2 FYNNEI. The CDR3 runs 13 residues. CDR3 protein: CASRKDLGTEAFF. The CDR3 DNA follows: TGTGCCAGCAGGAAGGACCTAGGGACTGAAGCTTTCTTT.

The CDR3 DNA follows: TGTGCCATCACACCAGGGAGCAATAAGCATGGCTACACCTTC. Translating it yields CAITPGSNKHGYTF. The V and J genes are TRBV10-3 and TRBJ1-2; tentatively, D is TRBD1 (5 bases). The CDR3 has 14 residues. V was pared by 7 bases and J by 6 bases, with 18 bases between. From germline, CDR1 is ENHRY and CDR2 SYGVKD.

This clonotype showed up many times. The chain couples TRBV5-1 to TRBJ1-1; 7 bases agree with TRBD1. This CDR3 comprises 14 residues. CDR1 is SGHRS and CDR2 is YFSETQ in the germline V gene. Unmatched junction bases numbered 4, after V lost 4 bases and J lost 1 base. The CDR3 protein is CASSMSGGNTEAFF. CDR3 nucleotide sequence: TGCGCCAGCAGCATGTCAGGGGGGAACACTGAAGCTTTCTTT.

In this sample, this clonotype turned up many times. The CDR3 nucleotides are TGTGCCAGCAGCTTGTTCGGGGGCCAAGAGACCCAGTACTTC. The encoded protein is CASSLFGGQETQYF. The chain uses TRBV5-6 and TRBJ2-5; possible D gene TRBD2, 6 bases. The V end lost 1 base, the J end lost 1 base, and 8 bases lay between the germline ends. CDR1 SGHDT and CDR2 YYEEEE come from the germline V gene. The CDR3 has 14 amino acids.

This chain links TRBV6-1 with TRBJ2-2; 12 positions match TRBD1. With V trimmed by 4 bases and J by 7 bases, 7 bases remained unmatched. The CDR3 has 16 residues. Germline V gives CDR1 MNHNS, CDR2 SASEGT. CDR3 in DNA: TGTGCCAGCAGTGGGTGGGGACAGGGGGCTGACGGGGAGCTGTTTTTT. It yields the protein CASSGWGQGADGELFF.

V is TRBV5-1 and J is TRBJ1-5, with D possibly matching TRBD1 (6 bases). V was cut by 4 bases and J by 6 bases, with 14 bases left in between. The V gene's germline CDR1 is SGHRS and CDR2 YFSETQ. This CDR3 is built from 14 residues. In DNA form, the CDR3 reads TGCGCCAGCAGCCCCCGGGGGGCAGGTCAGCCCCAGCATTTT. It encodes CASSPRGAGQPQHF.

This clonotype has a count of ten or more. The J gene is TRBJ2-7, the V gene TRBV6-1; D unresolved. This CDR3 spans 15 amino acids. The germline V and J ends were trimmed by 6 bases and 3 bases, with 18 bases remaining between them. Germline CDR1 MNHNS, CDR2 SASEGT. The CDR3 here is CASRTTRTVGYEQYF. CDR3 DNA: TGTGCCAGCAGGACCACCAGGACGGTGGGCTACGAGCAGTACTTC.

This clonotype was counted many times. The chain combines TRBV10-3 with TRBJ1-1, with D uncertain. V was shortened by 1 base and J by 5 bases, with 5 bases between the two germline ends. The CDR3 is 12 residues long. Germline V CDR1 and CDR2: ENHRY, SYGVKD. In nucleotides, the CDR3 is TGTGCCATCAGTGAGTTCGTGACTGAAGCTTTCTTT. This sequence encodes CAISEFVTEAFF.

This clonotype has a handful of counts. The genes are TRBV5-6 and TRBJ2-2; TRBD2 might be the D (5 bases). This CDR3 contains 15 residues. The ends were cut back, 0 bases at V and 6 bases at J, with 12 bases in the middle. CDR1 is SGHDT, CDR2 YYEEEE, per germline. CDR3: CASSLVMASSGELFF. The CDR3, as DNA: TGTGCCAGCAGCTTGGTGATGGCTAGCTCCGGGGAGCTGTTTTTT. Looking up the rest from reference TRBV5-6 and TRBJ2-2 gives the full variable domain: DAGVTQSPTHLIKTRGQQVTLRCSPKSGHDTVSWYQQALGQGPQFIFQYYEEEERQRGNFPDRFSGHQFPNYSSELNVNALLLGDSALYLCASSLVMASSGELFFGEGSRLTVL.

Details on this clonotype: The limits of the CDR3 on the DNA are not certain, so only TCRdb's listed CDR3 is given. The chain combines TRBV4-3 with TRBJ2-7; whether TRBD1, the table's D call, matches the DNA was not checked. Per the germline V gene, CDR1 is LGHNA and CDR2 is YSLEER. Including both end residues, the CDR3 is 18 amino acids long. This CDR3 reads CASSLWHSGQGGVPEQYF.